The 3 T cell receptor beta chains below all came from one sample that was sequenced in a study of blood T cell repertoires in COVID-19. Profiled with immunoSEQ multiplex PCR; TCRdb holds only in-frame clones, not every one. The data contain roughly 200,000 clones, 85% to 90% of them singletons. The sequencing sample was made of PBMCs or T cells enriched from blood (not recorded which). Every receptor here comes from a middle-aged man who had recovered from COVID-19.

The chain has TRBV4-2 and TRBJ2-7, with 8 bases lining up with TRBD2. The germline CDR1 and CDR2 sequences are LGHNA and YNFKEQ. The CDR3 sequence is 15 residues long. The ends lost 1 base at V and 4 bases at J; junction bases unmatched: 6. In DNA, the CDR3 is TGTGCCAGCAGCCAAGGGGCGGGAGGAGTTTACGAGCAGTACTTC. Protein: CASSQGAGGVYEQYF.

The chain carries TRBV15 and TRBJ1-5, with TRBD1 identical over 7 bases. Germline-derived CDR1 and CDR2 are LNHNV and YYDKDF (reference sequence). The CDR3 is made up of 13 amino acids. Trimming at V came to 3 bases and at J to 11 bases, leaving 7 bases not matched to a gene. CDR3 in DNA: TGTGCCACCAGCAGCGACAGGGAAGGGTCCCAGCATTTT. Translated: CATSSDREGSQHF.

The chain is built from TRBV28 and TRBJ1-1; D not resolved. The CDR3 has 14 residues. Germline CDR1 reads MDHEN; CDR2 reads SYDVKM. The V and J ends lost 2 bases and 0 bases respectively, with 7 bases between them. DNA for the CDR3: TGTGCCAGCAGTTTACCGGGGATGAACACTGAAGCTTTCTTT. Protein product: CASSLPGMNTEAFF.